This T cell receptor beta chain derives from a study of blood T cell repertoires in COVID-19. Whole-study context: The samples span acute and convalescent COVID-19 from the United States, Italy and Spain. T cells, B-cell-depleted T cells, or PBMCs supplied cDNA or gDNA.

Per the original data handling: How many nucleated cells were present was estimated from reference gene primer amplification. This table comes from immunoSEQ multiplex PCR, and its TCRdb copy is limited to in-frame clones, with some not included. The DNA gave D and trimming, while V, J and clone size come from that table. The sample shows some 120,000 clones, approximately 68% of them seen only once. J gave up 3 bases and V 5 bases, and 7 bases lay outside the gene matches. In germline, CDR1 is LNHDA, CDR2 SQIVND (reference sequence). The CDR3 has 16 residues. This clone appeared a single time. V and J are TRBV19 and TRBJ2-1; TRBD2 aligns across 10 bases. This TCR derives from a woman in her seventies with acute or convalescent COVID-19. Sequencing was carried out using peripheral blood. The CDR3 region is CASSHFASGGYNEQFF. The CDR3 DNA follows: TGTGCCAGTAGTCACTTCGCTAGCGGGGGCTACAATGAGCAGTTCTTC.